This T cell receptor (beta chain) was recovered during a study of blood T cell repertoires in COVID-19. Background on the study: Both acute and convalescent COVID-19 samples were obtained from the United States, Italy and Spain.

Participants were aged about 18 to 90 years, lived in over 20 US areas, and enrolled virtually. Participants' own reports of clinical history determined their cohort assignment. This CDR3 comprises 15 residues. Germline CDR1 reads MDHEN; CDR2 reads SYDVKM. V lost 6 bases and J 3 bases, leaving 18 bases between the germline ends. As originally analysed: Scientists estimated how many nucleated cells there were by amplifying reference gene primers. The method was immunoSEQ multiplex PCR; TCRdb's version includes in-frame clones alone and lacks a portion of them. The DNA was the basis for D and trimming; V, J and clone size are from that table. The data hold fewer than 250,000 clones, with more than 75% observed a single time.

The clonotype was recovered from a man under 40 in a cohort exposed to, infected with or recovered from COVID-19 (not recorded which). The gene calls are TRBV28 and TRBJ2-7; D is perhaps TRBD2 (5 bases). Source material: PBMCs or T cells enriched from blood (not recorded which). CDR3 in DNA: TGTGCCAGCAGATACCGACGGGAAAGTTACTACGAGCAGTACTTC. Translation gives CASRYRRESYYEQYF.